Following are 6 T cell receptor beta chains from one sample sequenced in a study of blood T cell repertoires in COVID-19. Here immunoSEQ multiplex PCR was the method, and the copy in TCRdb shows in-frame clones only, minus some. The sample has about 200,000 clones, about nine tenths seen once; the top ten hold roughly 1.6%. The sample was peripheral blood. Receptors originate from a man between 18 and 29 years old with active or convalescent COVID-19.

There are a few counts of this clone. The chain couples TRBV9 to TRBJ1-6; D is undetermined. This CDR3 contains 15 residues. The V end lost 4 bases, the J end lost 7 bases, and 15 bases lay between the germline ends. CDR1 SGDLS and CDR2 YYNGEE come from the germline V gene. CDR3 DNA sequence: TGTGCCAGCAGCCCCCGTTCGGCGGAAAATTCACCCCTCCACTTT. It translates to CASSPRSAENSPLHF.

The rearrangement joins TRBV14 to TRBJ2-1; the match to TRBD2 covers 8 bases. This CDR3 region has 13 residues. Losses at the gene ends were 6 bases for V and 6 bases for J; bases not matched to a gene: 4. Germline V gene lookup returns CDR1 SGHDN and CDR2 FVKESK. The CDR3 sequence is CASSSGVVNEQFF. In nucleotides, the CDR3 is TGTGCCAGCAGTAGCGGGGTAGTCAATGAGCAGTTCTTC.

The rearrangement joins TRBV23-1 to TRBJ2-5, with TRBD2 as a possible D gene (5 bases). TRBV23-1 qualifies as an ORF whose function is uncertain. The CDR3 has 18 amino acids. Deletions cut 3 bases from V and 4 bases from J, with 24 bases between. The CDR3 protein is CASSHPTGNAPSTETQYF. The CDR3 bases are TGCGCCAGCAGTCACCCTACCGGGAATGCCCCCTCAACAGAGACCCAGTACTTC.

The chain employs TRBV4-1 and TRBJ1-6, with 9 bases matching TRBD1. Trimming removed 3 bases from V and 6 bases from J; junction bases left unmatched: 6. Looked up from germline, CDR1 is MGHRA and CDR2 is YSYEKL. This CDR3 spans 16 amino acids. The CDR3 DNA sequence: TGCGCCAGCAGCCACCGGGACAGGGATTTTAATTCACCCCTCCACTTT. This gives the protein CASSHRDRDFNSPLHF.

The chain joins TRBV10-2 to TRBJ2-5; D may be TRBD2 (5 bases). This CDR3 comprises 12 residues. The germline gives CDR1 WSHSY, CDR2 SAAADI. The V end lost 3 bases, the J end lost 5 bases, and 7 bases lay between the germline ends. This chain's CDR3 is CASSDSGETQYF. The CDR3 DNA reads TGCGCCAGCAGTGACTCGGGGGAGACCCAGTACTTC.

CDR3 protein: CASSGQGASQPQHF. The CDR3 region has the DNA TGTGCCAGCAGTGGACAGGGGGCGAGTCAGCCCCAGCATTTT. The chain employs TRBV28 and TRBJ1-5; 11 bases are a match to TRBD1. CDR3 length: 14 amino acids. Trimming at V came to 5 bases and at J to 6 bases, leaving 3 bases not matched to a gene. In germline, CDR1 is MDHEN, CDR2 SYDVKM. Using reference TRBV28 and TRBJ1-5 for the parts outside the CDR3, the full variable domain is DVKVTQSSRYLVKRTGEKVFLECVQDMDHENMFWYRQDPGLGLRLIYFSYDVKMKEKGDIPEGYSVSREKKERFSLILESASTNQTSMYLCASSGQGASQPQHFGDGTRLSIL.